This T cell receptor (beta chain) is from a study of blood T cell repertoires in COVID-19. Study context: Material from acute and convalescent COVID-19 was sourced from the United States, Italy and Spain.

The J segment lost 7 bases and the V segment lost 8 bases, leaving 12 bases of the junction unmatched. Per germline, CDR1 MNHEY and CDR2 SVGAGI. The CDR3 is made up of 14 amino acids. This table comes from immunoSEQ multiplex PCR, and its TCRdb copy is limited to in-frame clones, with some not included. The table includes more than 300,000 clones, more than 75% detected once. The origin of this receptor is a woman younger than 30 who had recovered from COVID-19. Material for sequencing was PBMCs or T cells enriched from blood (not recorded which). V and J are TRBV6-5 and TRBJ1-2, with 8 bases aligning to TRBD1. The CDR3 loop reads CASFPGGSLFGYTF. The DNA of the CDR3 is TGTGCCAGCTTCCCAGGGGGCTCCCTCTTTGGCTACACCTTC.